Reported below is one T cell receptor beta chain. This record belongs to a study of blood T cell repertoires in COVID-19. Study as a whole: PBMCs, B-cell-depleted T cells, or T cells were the source of the cDNA or gDNA that made up the material.

Between the trimmed V and J ends, which lost 3 bases and 0 bases, there was a span of 8 bases. Per germline, CDR1 LGHDT and CDR2 YNNKEL (reference sequence). The CDR3 runs 14 residues. Repertoires were generated with immunoSEQ multiplex PCR, while TCRdb's copy carries only in-frame clones and drops some. The data show more than 300,000 clones, with 90% seen just once and less than 4% held by the top ten. Participants came from under 30 US areas, aged about 18 to 95 years. The receptor's source is a woman between 25 and 40 years old who had been exposed to COVID-19. Input material: PBMCs or T cells enriched from blood (not recorded which). The chain uses TRBV3-1 (or the pseudogene TRBV3-2) and TRBJ1-2, with unresolved D. The CDR3 DNA reads TGTGCCAGCAGCCAGCCAGTACCTAACTATGGCTACACCTTC. It specifies CASSQPVPNYGYTF.